A selection of T cell receptor beta chains follows, all from one sample in a study of blood T cell repertoires in COVID-19. The assay was immunoSEQ multiplex PCR, and TCRdb's table has in-frame clones only and misses some. The sample carries about 200,000 clones, around 80% recorded once. The sample comprised peripheral blood. These receptors were taken from a human donor in a cohort sampled during active COVID-19. Both conserved end residues are part of each CDR3. Each record gives: J gene, V gene, clone size, CDR3 protein. The size field is filled for only some rows; it gives once, few, many or a size class.

j_call: TRBJ2-2
v_call: TRBV5-1
clone_size: -
cdr3_aa: CASSGGTAVTTGELFF

j_call: TRBJ1-2
v_call: TRBV6-2/TRBV6-3
clone_size: -
cdr3_aa: CASSNNRDMHYGYTF

j_call: TRBJ1-5
v_call: TRBV30
clone_size: -
cdr3_aa: CAWDRGSNQPQHF

j_call: TRBJ2-5
v_call: TRBV20-1
clone_size: -
cdr3_aa: CSPGTGETQYF

j_call: TRBJ2-7
v_call: TRBV28
clone_size: -
cdr3_aa: CASSSTSGNSYEQYF

j_call: TRBJ2-3
v_call: TRBV29-1
clone_size: many
cdr3_aa: CSVEGRVQDTQYF

j_call: TRBJ2-7
v_call: TRBV7-8
clone_size: -
cdr3_aa: CASSFQGGKNEQYF

j_call: TRBJ2-7
v_call: TRBV3-1/TRBV3-2
clone_size: -
cdr3_aa: CASSQLTSDEQYF

j_call: TRBJ2-3
v_call: TRBV2
clone_size: -
cdr3_aa: CASSGLAGGPATDTQYF

j_call: TRBJ2-1
v_call: TRBV27
clone_size: -
cdr3_aa: CASSTSGSSYNEQFF

j_call: TRBJ2-1
v_call: TRBV5-1
clone_size: -
cdr3_aa: CASSFQAGGPGEQFF

j_call: TRBJ1-6
v_call: TRBV7-9
clone_size: few
cdr3_aa: CASTQDSRGSPLHF

j_call: TRBJ2-7
v_call: TRBV5-1
clone_size: -
cdr3_aa: CASSLGQGGAYEQYF

j_call: TRBJ2-1
v_call: TRBV6-1
clone_size: -
cdr3_aa: CASSARLAGKAYNEQFF

j_call: TRBJ2-7
v_call: TRBV5-1
clone_size: -
cdr3_aa: CASSRTGGEGSYEQYF

j_call: TRBJ2-6
v_call: TRBV5-1
clone_size: once
cdr3_aa: CASSLQGSGANVLTF

j_call: TRBJ1-6
v_call: TRBV27
clone_size: -
cdr3_aa: CASSLIPFNSPLHF

j_call: TRBJ2-5
v_call: TRBV6-5
clone_size: -
cdr3_aa: CASSYSGGQQETQYF

j_call: TRBJ1-6
v_call: TRBV5-4
clone_size: -
cdr3_aa: CASSQGGSSYNSPLHF

j_call: TRBJ1-1
v_call: TRBV2
clone_size: -
cdr3_aa: CASRVGGNTEAFF

j_call: TRBJ2-7
v_call: TRBV11-2
clone_size: -
cdr3_aa: CASSLGLTSGSIYEQYF

j_call: TRBJ2-1
v_call: TRBV6-5
clone_size: -
cdr3_aa: CASSRSGGSYNEQFF

j_call: TRBJ2-3
v_call: TRBV28
clone_size: -
cdr3_aa: CASSFGMVAPDTQYF

j_call: TRBJ2-4
v_call: TRBV2
clone_size: -
cdr3_aa: CASRASGTGAKNIQYF

j_call: TRBJ2-2
v_call: TRBV5-1
clone_size: -
cdr3_aa: CASSFEVNTGELFF

j_call: TRBJ2-7
v_call: TRBV15
clone_size: -
cdr3_aa: CATSRETGADEQYF

j_call: TRBJ2-7
v_call: TRBV27
clone_size: -
cdr3_aa: CASSQRRTAEQYF

j_call: TRBJ2-3
v_call: TRBV24-1
clone_size: -
cdr3_aa: CATSDNQRAGDTQYF

j_call: TRBJ1-5
v_call: TRBV27
clone_size: many
cdr3_aa: CASSLSSGPNQPQHF

j_call: TRBJ2-2
v_call: TRBV18
clone_size: -
cdr3_aa: CASSPPTGIGELFF

j_call: TRBJ1-2
v_call: TRBV10-3
clone_size: -
cdr3_aa: CAISPQGSYGYTF

j_call: TRBJ2-2
v_call: TRBV30
clone_size: -
cdr3_aa: CAWSVVQREGRTGELFF

j_call: TRBJ2-7
v_call: TRBV4-2
clone_size: large
cdr3_aa: CASSQGTRSGYEQYF

j_call: TRBJ2-3
v_call: TRBV10-1
clone_size: -
cdr3_aa: CASSLGGIAGLRDTQYF

j_call: TRBJ2-6
v_call: TRBV18
clone_size: -
cdr3_aa: CASSPQTGSSGANVLTF

j_call: TRBJ1-5
v_call: TRBV5-6
clone_size: -
cdr3_aa: CASSLSGINQPQHF

j_call: TRBJ2-2
v_call: TRBV3-1/TRBV3-2
clone_size: -
cdr3_aa: CASSPSTSGYNTGELFF

j_call: TRBJ1-1
v_call: TRBV6-1
clone_size: -
cdr3_aa: CASSEGLMNTEAFF

j_call: TRBJ1-1
v_call: TRBV27
clone_size: -
cdr3_aa: CASSQGGINTEAFF

j_call: TRBJ2-3
v_call: TRBV7-6
clone_size: -
cdr3_aa: CASSPRDRSTDTQYF

j_call: TRBJ2-7
v_call: TRBV19
clone_size: -
cdr3_aa: CASSRSGGVGGEQYF

j_call: TRBJ2-2
v_call: TRBV5-1
clone_size: -
cdr3_aa: CASSPVNTGELFF

j_call: TRBJ1-4
v_call: TRBV7-9
clone_size: -
cdr3_aa: CASSHGHSATNEKLFF

j_call: TRBJ1-2
v_call: TRBV28
clone_size: -
cdr3_aa: CASSLSGYGYTF

j_call: TRBJ2-2
v_call: TRBV5-1
clone_size: -
cdr3_aa: CASSSDGRWTGELFF

j_call: TRBJ2-7
v_call: TRBV6-2/TRBV6-3
clone_size: -
cdr3_aa: CASSYSPVVASRQYF